This T cell receptor beta chain was found in a study of T cells in localized non-small cell lung cancer. CDR3 length equals 16 residues. Germline V gene lookup returns CDR1 SGDLS and CDR2 YYNGEE. J was trimmed by 2 bases and V by 0 bases; bases with no gene match: 6. Comment on this clone: Its antigen is unknown.

Profiled with immunoSEQ multiplex PCR; TCRdb holds only in-frame clones, not every one. The data contain more than 45,000 clones, roughly 85% of them singletons. Overall study results and limits: One tumor region alone was sequenced, and heterogeneity therefore remains possible. The appearance of a median 57 of the top 100 tumor clones was seen in adjacent lung.

The sequences come from peripheral blood, collected before any cancer treatment. This chain connects TRBV9 to TRBJ2-3, with 7 bases lining up with TRBD2. This TCR derives from a male donor older than 55 with stage III squamous cell lung carcinoma. CDR3 sequence: CASSVDFGTNTDTQYF. As DNA, the CDR3 is TGTGCCAGCAGCGTAGATTTCGGGACTAACACAGATACGCAGTATTTT. Complete variable domain (other parts from reference TRBV9 and TRBJ2-3): DSGVTQTPKHLITATGQRVTLRCSPRSGDLSVYWYQQSLDQGLQFLIQYYNGEERAKGNILERFSAQQFPDLHSELNLSSLELGDSALYFCASSVDFGTNTDTQYFGPGTRLTVL.